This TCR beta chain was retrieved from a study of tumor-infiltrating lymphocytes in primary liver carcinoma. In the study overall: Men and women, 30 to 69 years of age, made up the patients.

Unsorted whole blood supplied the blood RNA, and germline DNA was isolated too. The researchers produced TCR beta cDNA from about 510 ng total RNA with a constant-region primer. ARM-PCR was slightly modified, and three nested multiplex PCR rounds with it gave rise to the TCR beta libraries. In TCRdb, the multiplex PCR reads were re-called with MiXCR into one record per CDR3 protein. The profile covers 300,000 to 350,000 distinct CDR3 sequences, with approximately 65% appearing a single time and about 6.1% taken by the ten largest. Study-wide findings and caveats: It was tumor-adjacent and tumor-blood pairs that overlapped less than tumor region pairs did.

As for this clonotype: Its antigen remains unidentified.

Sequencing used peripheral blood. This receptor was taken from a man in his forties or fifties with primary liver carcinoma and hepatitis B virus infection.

The CDR3 loop reads CASSQKNSGSTDTQYF. The CDR3 DNA reads TGTGCCAGCAGTCAGAAAAATAGCGGTAGCACAGATACGCAGTATTTT. This chain joins TRBV4-2 and TRBJ2-3, with D maybe TRBD2 (6 bases). Germline CDR1 and CDR2: LGHNA and YNFKEQ. This CDR3 is built from 16 residues. Trimming took off 6 bases at V and 0 bases at J, with 16 bases between the two ends.